One sample yielded the 32 T cell receptor beta chains listed below, sequenced in a study of T-cell memory formation after mild COVID-19. TCRdb reprocessed the 5' RACE reads with MiXCR, giving one entry per CDR3 protein. Altogether around 450,000 distinct CDR3 sequences are present, about 24% being singletons, with the ten largest covering 8.8%. Sequencing input: PBMCs or a T cell subset sorted from them (not recorded which). These receptors came from an adult woman who had mild COVID-19 (a few samples of this study predate the infection). Cell type and time point are not known.

This clonotype was picked up a small number of times. The J gene is TRBJ1-5, the V gene TRBV20-1, with 7 nucleotides matching TRBD1. Trimming removed 6 bases from V and 7 bases from J; junction bases left unmatched: 6. The CDR3 runs to 12 residues. Germline assignment: CDR1 DFQATT and CDR2 SNEGSKA (reference sequence). CDR3 nucleotides: TGCAGTGCCGGAGGGGGCAGCCAGCCCCAGCATTTT. Translating gives CSAGGGSQPQHF.

This rearrangement joins TRBV7-6 to TRBJ2-3, with TRBD1 as a possible D gene (6 bases). CDR3 size: 18 residues. V gave up 0 bases and J gave up 1 base, with 17 bases separating them. Germline assignment: CDR1 SGHVS and CDR2 FNYEAQ. The CDR3 DNA reads TGTGCCAGCAGCTTAGCGTCAGGGCAGGGGCTACGCACAGATACGCAGTATTTT. The encoded protein is CASSLASGQGLRTDTQYF.

This chain connects TRBV11-2 to TRBJ1-1; maybe TRBD1 (6 bases). V was cut by 5 bases and J by 4 bases, with 11 bases left in between. CDR1 is SGHAT and CDR2 is FQNNGV in the germline V gene. The CDR3 runs to 13 residues. The CDR3 sequence: CASSQQQGTEAFF. The DNA for the CDR3 is TGTGCCAGCAGCCAGCAACAGGGCACTGAAGCTTTCTTT.

This clonotype was seen only a few times. The chain couples TRBV5-1 to TRBJ2-2; weak D call: TRBD2 (5 bases). The V end was cut by 1 base, the J end by 2 bases, with 9 bases between. This CDR3 comprises 15 residues. CDR1 SGHRS and CDR2 YFSETQ come from the germline V gene. CDR3 in DNA: TGCGCCAGCAGCTTGCAAGGACTTAACACCGGGGAGCTGTTTTTT. Protein product: CASSLQGLNTGELFF.

The chain couples TRBV24-1 to TRBJ2-1; TRBD2 aligns across 8 bases. CDR1 and CDR2 from the germline V gene are KGHDR and SFDVKD. Trimming took 4 bases from V and 7 from J; bases not matched to a gene: 14. The CDR3 length is 17 residues. CDR3 coding DNA: TGTGCCACCAGTGACCCCTCCTTGGTTAGCGGGACGAATGAGCAGTTCTTC. Translation: CATSDPSLVSGTNEQFF.

The chain carries TRBV12-3 or TRBV12-4 and TRBJ2-3; 7 bases map to TRBD1. With 4 bases clipped from V and 5 bases from J, the junction kept 6 bases outside the gene matches. The CDR3 contains 14 residues. CDR3 region: CASSWAGGLDTQYF. CDR3 DNA: TGTGCCAGCAGTTGGGCAGGGGGTTTAGATACGCAGTATTTT.

In its sample, this clonotype was seen a few times. The rearrangement uses TRBV29-1 and TRBJ2-7, with a possible D match to TRBD2 (6 bases). The germline gives CDR1 SQVTM, CDR2 ANQGSEA. The CDR3 covers 15 residues. Trimming pared 1 base from V and 3 bases from J, leaving 16 bases between. CDR3 DNA sequence: TGCAGCGTTGAAGTACCGCGCGGGAATATCTACGAGCAGTACTTC. Its translation: CSVEVPRGNIYEQYF.

In its sample, this clonotype was seen a few times. The chain uses TRBV6-2 or TRBV6-3 and TRBJ2-1; 11 nucleotides align to TRBD2. This CDR3 is 17 amino acids long. V lost 6 bases to trimming and J lost 4 bases; unmatched junction nucleotides: 11. The germline V gene encodes CDR1 MNHEY and CDR2 SVGEGT. As DNA, the CDR3 is TGTGCCAGCAGCCTCACGAGACTAGCGGGACTATACAATGAGCAGTTCTTC. This sequence encodes CASSLTRLAGLYNEQFF.

The rearrangement uses TRBV15 and TRBJ2-5; D gene ambiguous. From germline, CDR1 is LNHNV and CDR2 YYDKDF (reference sequence). The CDR3 totals 15 residues. The ends were cut back, 3 bases at V and 5 bases at J, with 16 bases in the middle. The CDR3 sequence is CATSRPYSFGETQYF. The CDR3 DNA reads as TGTGCCACCAGCAGGCCTTACTCCTTCGGGGAGACCCAGTACTTC.

This chain connects TRBV6-2 or TRBV6-3 to TRBJ1-1; 7 bases match TRBD1. The V gene end was trimmed by 8 bases and the J gene end by 2 bases; junction bases not matched to a gene: 8. Germline V gene lookup returns CDR1 MNHEY and CDR2 SVGEGT. CDR3 length equals 14 residues. CDR3 loop: CASRQGRVNTEAFF. CDR3 nucleotides: TGTGCCAGCCGACAGGGAAGAGTAAACACTGAAGCTTTCTTT.

Notes on this clonotype: A read error may produce the germline difference seen at one junction end. The rearrangement links TRBV20-1 to TRBJ1-1; D not resolved. This CDR3 has 11 residues. The germline gives CDR1 DFQATT, CDR2 SNEGSKA (reference sequence). The chain's CDR3 is CRARDFPEAFF. The CDR3 coding sequence is TGCAGGGCTAGAGATTTTCCTGAAGCTTTCTTT.

This clonotype was seen repeatedly, ten times or more. The V gene is TRBV20-1, the J gene TRBJ2-1, with 13 bases lining up with TRBD2. Unmatched junction bases numbered 3, after V lost 0 bases and J lost 7 bases. The CDR3 spans 15 residues. From germline, CDR1 is DFQATT and CDR2 SNEGSKA (reference sequence). CDR3 sequence (DNA): TGCAGTGCTAGAGATCCGACTAGCGGGGGGAATGAGCAGTTCTTC. This translates into CSARDPTSGGNEQFF.

The chain is built from TRBV12-3 or TRBV12-4 and TRBJ2-7; possible D gene TRBD1, 5 bases. Trimming took off 3 bases at V and 2 bases at J, with 14 bases between the two ends. The CDR3 has 15 residues. The CDR3 reads CASSFVDTVAYEQYF. The CDR3 DNA reads as TGTGCCAGCAGTTTCGTGGACACAGTGGCCTACGAGCAGTACTTC.

V gene TRBV7-9 combines with J gene TRBJ2-7; D remains unclear. Germline loops: CDR1 SEHNR, CDR2 FQNEAQ (reference sequence). With 3 bases removed from V and 1 base from J, the gap between germline ends came to 13 bases. The CDR3 is 15 residues long. The CDR3 protein is CASSFGLLTSYEQYF. In DNA form, the CDR3 reads TGTGCCAGCAGCTTTGGTCTATTAACGTCCTACGAGCAGTACTTC.

Concerning this clonotype: Sequence at one end of the junction differs from germline and may be a read error. The rearrangement joins TRBV5-1 to TRBJ1-1, with D possibly being TRBD1 (6 bases). Germline V gene lookup returns CDR1 SGHRS and CDR2 YFSETQ. The CDR3 totals 15 residues. The CDR3 coding sequence is TGCGACAGCAGCTCCGGGACAACCTACAACACTGAAGCTTTCTTT. Encoded protein: CDSSSGTTYNTEAFF.

V and J are TRBV11-1 and TRBJ2-7; TRBD1 is a possible D gene (5 bases). CDR1 SGHAT and CDR2 FQDESV come from the germline V gene (reference sequence). The CDR3 contains 14 residues. V was trimmed by 2 bases and J by 3 bases, leaving 11 bases between them. This chain's CDR3 is CASSLISGIYEQYF. DNA for the CDR3: TGTGCCAGCAGCTTAATCTCAGGGATCTACGAGCAGTACTTC.

The J gene is TRBJ2-7, the V gene TRBV24-1, with a possible D match to TRBD1 (5 bases). The CDR3 totals 11 residues. CDR1 and CDR2 (germline): KGHDR, SFDVKD. Trimming took off 9 bases at V and 6 bases at J, with 11 bases between the two ends. For the CDR3, the DNA is TGTGCCACCGGGGCAGGATCCGAGCAGTACTTC. Translating it yields CATGAGSEQYF.

The gene calls are TRBV11-3 and TRBJ1-1; tentative D call: TRBD1 (5 bases). The CDR3 covers 18 residues. From germline, CDR1 is SGHNT and CDR2 YENEEA. Trimming removed 4 bases at V and 1 base at J, with 22 bases between. CDR3 bases: TGTGCCAGCAGCTCTTACTACGGGGGGTTTGGAACGAACACTGAAGCTTTCTTT. The encoded protein is CASSSYYGGFGTNTEAFF.

The rearrangement uses TRBV6-1 and TRBJ2-3; D perhaps matches TRBD2 (6 bases). This CDR3 comprises 15 residues. The V and J ends lost 2 bases and 4 bases respectively, with 13 bases between them. Germline lookup yields CDR1 MNHNS and CDR2 SASEGT. Here the CDR3 reads CASSEWGLGPDTQYF. In DNA, the CDR3 is TGTGCCAGCAGTGAATGGGGACTCGGTCCAGATACGCAGTATTTT.

Many counts were recorded for this clonotype. This rearrangement joins TRBV20-1 to TRBJ2-7; 9 bases are shared with TRBD2. The V gene's germline CDR1 is DFQATT and CDR2 SNEGSKA (reference sequence). V dropped 7 bases and J dropped 0; count of bases not matched to a gene: 4. The CDR3 spans 13 residues. CDR3 sequence: CSVDSGSSYEQYF. The CDR3 DNA is TGCAGTGTGGATAGCGGGAGCTCCTACGAGCAGTACTTC.

The table lists this clonotype with a few counts. The chain recombines TRBV29-1 with TRBJ2-3; TRBD2 matches at 15 bases. This CDR3 region has 15 residues. V lost 5 bases, J lost 4 bases, and 4 bases stayed unmatched. Per germline, CDR1 SQVTM and CDR2 ANQGSEA. CDR3 amino acids: CSVRTSGRAADTQYF. The CDR3 DNA reads as TGCAGCGTTAGGACTAGCGGGAGGGCGGCAGATACGCAGTATTTT.

In its sample, this clonotype was seen a few times. The rearrangement uses TRBV9 and TRBJ2-7; D possibly corresponds to TRBD2 (6 bases). CDR1 SGDLS and CDR2 YYNGEE come from the germline V gene. This CDR3 comprises 13 residues. Trimming took 0 bases from V and 4 from J, leaving 8 bases between them. This CDR3 is CASSVASAYEQYF. DNA for the CDR3: TGTGCCAGCAGCGTAGCTAGCGCTTACGAGCAGTACTTC. Full variable domain (remainder filled in from reference TRBV9 and TRBJ2-7): DSGVTQTPKHLITATGQRVTLRCSPRSGDLSVYWYQQSLDQGLQFLIQYYNGEERAKGNILERFSAQQFPDLHSELNLSSLELGDSALYFCASSVASAYEQYFGPGTRLTVT.

Only a few counts were recorded for this clonotype. The chain is built from TRBV4-1 and TRBJ1-2; no definite D call. This CDR3 spans 16 amino acids. The V end lost 0 bases, the J end lost 0 bases, and 11 bases lay between the germline ends. Germline V CDR1 and CDR2: MGHRA, YSYEKL. The CDR3 sequence: CASSQDLAVANYGYTF. CDR3 DNA: TGCGCCAGCAGCCAAGATCTGGCGGTAGCTAACTATGGCTACACCTTC.

The rearrangement uses TRBV24-1 and TRBJ2-2; D is undetermined. V was clipped by 0 bases and J by 4 bases, with 11 bases between them. The V gene's germline CDR1 is KGHDR and CDR2 SFDVKD. CDR3 length: 16 amino acids. The CDR3 loop reads CATSDLRVESTGELFF. CDR3 nucleotide sequence: TGTGCCACCAGTGATTTGCGGGTCGAGTCCACCGGGGAGCTGTTTTTT.

In this sample, this clonotype turned up a few times. J is TRBJ2-7 and V is TRBV19; 7 bases are shared with TRBD1. The V gene's germline CDR1 is LNHDA and CDR2 SQIVND (reference sequence). The CDR3 loop spans 13 amino acids. V was clipped by 4 bases and J by 5 bases; unmatched bases: 5. CDR3 bases: TGTGCCAGTAGTACCAGGGGGAACCACGAGCAGTACTTC. This translates into CASSTRGNHEQYF. Full variable domain (rest looked up from reference TRBV19 and TRBJ2-7): DGGITQSPKYLFRKEGQNVTLSCEQNLNHDAMYWYRQDPGQGLRLIYYSQIVNDFQKGDIAEGYSVSREKKESFPLTVTSAQKNPTAFYLCASSTRGNHEQYFGPGTRLTVT.

This rearrangement joins TRBV9 to TRBJ1-1; D unresolved. The ends were cut back, 2 bases at V and 1 base at J, with 9 bases in the middle. This CDR3 is built from 14 residues. CDR1 and CDR2 (germline): SGDLS, YYNGEE. This CDR3 is CASSVYVSNTEAFF. The CDR3 DNA is TGTGCCAGCAGCGTGTATGTCTCGAACACTGAAGCTTTCTTT.

The chain carries TRBV28 and TRBJ2-5; 11 bases are shared with TRBD1. The CDR3 has 17 residues. J lost 1 base, V lost 4 bases, and 8 bases had no gene match. The germline gives CDR1 MDHEN, CDR2 SYDVKM. The chain's CDR3 is CASSSRGQGATQETQYF. DNA of the CDR3: TGTGCCAGCAGTTCACGCGGACAGGGGGCGACCCAAGAGACCCAGTACTTC.

This chain connects TRBV5-5 to TRBJ1-1; 9 nucleotides line up with TRBD1. The CDR3 consists of 15 residues. Trimming took 4 bases from V and 0 from J; bases not matched to a gene: 4. The germline V gene encodes CDR1 SGHKS and CDR2 YYEKEE (reference sequence). CDR3 amino acids: CASSKWTGVNTEAFF. CDR3 bases: TGTGCCAGCAGCAAATGGACAGGGGTGAACACTGAAGCTTTCTTT.

This clonotype was found a few times. The CDR3 region is CASSQDKGELFF. The CDR3 nucleotides are TGTGCCAGCAGCCAGGACAAAGGGGAGCTGTTTTTT. V and J are TRBV2 and TRBJ2-2; TRBD1 might be the D (5 bases). This CDR3 is 12 amino acids long. Germline V gives CDR1 SNHLY, CDR2 FYNNEI. Trimming removed 6 bases from V and 8 bases from J, with 10 bases in between.

This clonotype was recorded a few times. The V and J genes are TRBV24-1 and TRBJ1-1, with a possible D match to TRBD1 (5 bases). CDR3 length equals 14 residues. Deletions cut 5 bases from V and 3 bases from J, with 12 bases between. Germline V lookup: CDR1 KGHDR, CDR2 SFDVKD. CDR3 sequence reads: CATSGWGSDTEAFF. The CDR3 DNA is TGTGCCACCAGTGGATGGGGGTCGGACACTGAAGCTTTCTTT.

A few counts support this clonotype. J is TRBJ2-7 and V is TRBV12-3 or TRBV12-4; D remains ambiguous. Trimming took 3 bases from V and 6 from J, leaving 6 bases between them. This CDR3 contains 11 residues. The CDR3 nucleotides read TGTGCCAGCAGTTTGAGAGCCGAGCAGTACTTC. It codes for CASSLRAEQYF.

This clonotype was detected ten times or more. The V and J genes are TRBV5-1 and TRBJ1-1; D is undetermined. In germline, CDR1 is SGHRS, CDR2 YFSETQ. The CDR3 totals 15 residues. Trimming took 0 bases from V and 0 from J, leaving 9 bases between them. CDR3 residues: CASSLERVVNTEAFF. The CDR3 coding sequence is TGCGCCAGCAGCTTGGAAAGGGTCGTGAACACTGAAGCTTTCTTT.